This T cell receptor (beta chain) was observed in a study of glioma-infiltrating T cells. This clonotype was detected a few times. Its antigen is unknown. Overall study findings and caveats: Gliomas, especially low-grade, showed above-expected tissue-blood divergence; non-neoplastic patients showed below. Very few CDR3 sequences were shared between tissue and blood.

Germline CDR1 MNHNS, CDR2 SASEGT. V lost 5 bases to trimming and J lost 2 bases, with 10 bases between them. This CDR3 spans 13 amino acids. TCR alpha and beta CDR3 regions were amplified from RNA using iRepertoire nested multiplex PCR. For one-step reverse transcription and amplification, about 90-450 ng of tissue mRNA or PBMC total RNA was used. One entry per CDR3 protein results from TCRdb running MiXCR on the multiplex PCR reads. The profile covers over 130,000 distinct CDR3 sequences, with 35% to 50% appearing a single time and roughly 20% taken by the ten largest. This sequence joins TRBV6-1 and TRBJ2-7; either TRBD1 or TRBD2 may supply D (5 bases each). This TCR was recovered from a human donor with low-grade glioma or glioblastoma, undergoing nonglioma brain surgery, or in good health (not recorded which). The sequenced material came from glioma tissue, nonneoplastic brain tissue, or PBMCs (not recorded which). The CDR3 protein is CASSQRTTYEQYF. DNA of the CDR3: TGTGCCAGCAGTCAGCGGACAACCTACGAGCAGTACTTC.